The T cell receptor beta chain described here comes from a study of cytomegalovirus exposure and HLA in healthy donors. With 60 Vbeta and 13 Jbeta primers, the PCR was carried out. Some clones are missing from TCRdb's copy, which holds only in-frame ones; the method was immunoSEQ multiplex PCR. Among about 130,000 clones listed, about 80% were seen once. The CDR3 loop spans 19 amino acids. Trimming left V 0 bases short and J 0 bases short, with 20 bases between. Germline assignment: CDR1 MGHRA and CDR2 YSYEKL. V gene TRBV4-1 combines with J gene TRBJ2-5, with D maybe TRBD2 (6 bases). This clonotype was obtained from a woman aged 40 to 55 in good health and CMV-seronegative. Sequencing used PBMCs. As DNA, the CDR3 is TGCGCCAGCAGCCAAGATAGGGCGGTTTCCGGGGGATACCAAGAGACCCAGTACTTC. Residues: CASSQDRAVSGGYQETQYF.